Sequencing of this TCR beta chain was carried out in a study of breast tumors, draining lymph nodes, adjacent tissues. Study findings and constraints: Tumors had less TCR diversity than lymph nodes, more than nontumor tissue. Tumor T cell lymph node origin was a supported hypothesis, not proven. Tumor and nontumor repertoires were significantly more similar in luminal-like than in basal-like breast cancer.

Deletions cut 0 bases from V and 7 bases from J, with 7 bases between. Per the germline V gene, CDR1 is SGHNT and CDR2 is YYREEE (reference sequence). There are 13 residues in the CDR3. MiXCR was run by TCRdb on the multiplex PCR reads, yielding one entry per CDR3 protein. The sample gives approximately 130,000 distinct CDR3 sequences, 21% of which show up once; about 2.2% is in the top ten. This clonotype has at least ten counts. Its target is not known. Samples came from axillary lymph nodes draining the breast cancer. The sequencing sample was made of axillary lymph node tissue. The J gene is TRBJ2-2, the V gene TRBV5-4; D might be TRBD1 (6 bases). This TCR was recovered from a female donor with breast cancer. Some clones in this sample may be carry-over from other donors' samples. The CDR3 DNA follows: TGTGCCAGCAGCTTGGAAGGGGGCGGGGAGCTGTTTTTT. Translation gives CASSLEGGGELFF. The full variable domain, in which reference TRBV5-4 and TRBJ2-2 provide the parts outside the CDR3, is ETGVTQSPTHLIKTRGQQVTLRCSSQSGHNTVSWYQQALGQGPQFIFQYYREEENGRGNFPPRFSGLQFPNYSSELNVNALELDDSALYLCASSLEGGGELFFGEGSRLTVL.